One and the same sample provided the 13 T cell receptor beta chains below, sequenced in a study of regulatory T cells in long-lasting Graves disease. Described time point: newly diagnosed GD, antithyroid drugs for less than 3 months. From RNA extracted from PBMCs, the TCR library was made. HTBI primers from iRepertoire and Arm-PCR of CDR3 regions yielded the TCR beta libraries. TCRdb itself ran the multiplex PCR reads through MiXCR, one entry per CDR3 protein. The data contain some 350,000 distinct CDR3 sequences, around 15% of them singletons. These data also formed part of another study, on T cells in Graves' hyperthyroidism and ophthalmopathy.

Sequenced here: peripheral blood mononuclear cells (PBMCs), sampled at new diagnosis, from a patient treated with antithyroid drugs. These receptors were obtained from a woman younger than 30 with Graves disease.

This clonotype was counted many times. V gene TRBV3-1 combines with J gene TRBJ2-7; TRBD1 agrees at 7 bases. This CDR3 is built from 15 residues. The V segment lost 3 bases and the J segment 0 bases; nucleotides outside the gene matches: 5. Germline assignment: CDR1 LGHDT and CDR2 YNNKEL (reference sequence). CDR3 DNA sequence: TGTGCCAGCAGCCAGACAGGGTTCTACTCCTACGAGCAGTACTTC. It specifies CASSQTGFYSYEQYF.

The chain has TRBV25-1 and TRBJ2-7; D is unclear. The CDR3 totals 11 residues. The germline gives CDR1 MGHDK, CDR2 SYGVNS. V dropped 2 bases and J dropped 5 bases, with 4 bases sitting between them. As DNA, the CDR3 is TGTGCCAGCAGTGAAGTGGACGAGCAGTACTTC. The encoded protein is CASSEVDEQYF.

This clonotype was detected ten times or more. The DNA for the CDR3 is TGTGCCAGCAGCCCACAGGGGGCGGTCAATCAGCCCCAGCATTTT. Its protein is CASSPQGAVNQPQHF. The chain joins TRBV7-2 to TRBJ1-5; 9 bases line up with TRBD1. The CDR3 has 15 amino acids. J lost 3 bases, V lost 5 bases, and 5 bases had no gene match. Germline CDR1 reads SGHTA; CDR2 reads FQGNSA.

This clonotype was counted many times. Compared with germline, one end of the junction differs, possibly owing to a read error. V gene TRBV5-1 combines with J gene TRBJ1-5; D remains unclear. Germline lookup yields CDR1 SGHRS and CDR2 YFSETQ. The CDR3 is made up of 16 amino acids. Written as DNA, the CDR3 is TGTGCCAGCAGCTCGTACCGGGGTCCCGGTGATCAGCCCCAGCATTTT. Residues: CASSSYRGPGDQPQHF.

The sample holds many counts of this clonotype. The chain is built from TRBV19 and TRBJ2-5; possibly TRBD1 or TRBD2 for D (6 bases each). The V end was cut by 6 bases, the J end by 1 base, with 18 bases between. There are 16 residues in the CDR3. Germline V gene data show CDR1 as LNHDA and CDR2 as SQIVND (reference sequence). The CDR3 sequence is CASSQTGISGQETQYF. CDR3 nucleotides: TGTGCCAGTAGCCAAACAGGGATTAGCGGCCAAGAGACCCAGTACTTC.

This clonotype appeared many times. The chain links TRBV30 to TRBJ1-2; D gene uncertain. The CDR3 contains 13 residues. V was trimmed by 1 base and J by 8 bases, leaving 14 bases between them. Germline V lookup: CDR1 GTSNPN, CDR2 SVGIG (reference sequence). As DNA, the CDR3 is TGTGCCTGGAGTGATAGGACGGATCGAGGCTACACCTTC. Its protein product is CAWSDRTDRGYTF.

The chain joins TRBV7-2 to TRBJ2-7, with TRBD2 matching over 10 bases. CDR3 length: 14 amino acids. J lost 4 bases, V lost 5 bases, and 5 bases had no gene match. CDR1 SGHTA and CDR2 FQGNSA come from the germline V gene. The CDR3 DNA follows: TGTGCCAGCAGCGGGTCTAGCGGGAGTTACGAGCAGTACTTC. This sequence encodes CASSGSSGSYEQYF.

This chain uses TRBV4-1 with TRBJ2-1; 13 bases align to TRBD2. Germline-derived CDR1 and CDR2 are MGHRA and YSYEKL. This CDR3 spans 16 amino acids. V gave up 2 bases and J gave up 10 bases; unmatched junction bases: 8. This CDR3 is CASSQRTSGGAREQFF. The CDR3 DNA reads TGCGCCAGCAGCCAACGAACTAGCGGGGGGGCACGAGAGCAGTTCTTC.

Turning to this clonotype: A far larger clone is off by one base, so a read error is likely. The genes are TRBV10-3 and TRBJ1-2; D may be TRBD1 (5 bases). Germline V lookup: CDR1 ENHRY, CDR2 SYGVKD. The CDR3 loop spans 16 amino acids. The CDR3 bases are TGTGCCAGCAGTTCGCAAGTGGGAGGGCAGGGAGGAAGCTACACCTTC. This sequence encodes CASSSQVGGQGGSYTF.

This sequence joins TRBV5-1 and TRBJ2-1; D gene ambiguous. Germline V CDR1 and CDR2: SGHRS, YFSETQ. The germline V and J ends were trimmed by 4 bases and 2 bases, with 13 bases remaining between them. CDR3 size: 15 residues. The CDR3, as DNA: TGCGCCAGCAGCCCGGACGGATTAGCCTACAATGAGCAGTTCTTC. This encodes CASSPDGLAYNEQFF.

In the case of this clonotype: Just one base apart from a much larger clone, this may be a read error. The CDR3 does not end in the conserved phenylalanine or tryptophan, so this is likely a read error. The chain links TRBV12-3 or TRBV12-4 to TRBJ1-5, with D possibly being TRBD1 (6 bases). The CDR3 totals 14 residues. Between the trimmed V and J ends, which lost 7 bases and 3 bases, there was a span of 13 bases. CDR3 DNA: TGTGCCAGCACTCAAGGGGGGAACAATCAGCCCCAGCATTCT. Translating gives CASTQGGNNQPQHS.

Remarks on this clonotype: At one end the junction does not follow the germline gene, possibly because of a read error. V is TRBV15 and J is TRBJ2-7, with D hard to call. Germline V lookup: CDR1 LNHNV, CDR2 YYDKDF (reference sequence). The length of the CDR3 is 12 residues. The CDR3 coding sequence is TGTACCACCAGCCTAGGATACTACGAGCAGTACTTC. Encoded protein: CTTSLGYYEQYF.

The rearrangement links TRBV28 to TRBJ1-1, with 8 bases fitting TRBD1. Per germline, CDR1 MDHEN and CDR2 SYDVKM. The CDR3 has 16 amino acids. Trimming took 8 bases from V and 2 from J; bases not matched to a gene: 13. CDR3 sequence: CASGTGGDPRNTEAFF. CDR3 nucleotides: TGTGCCAGCGGTACAGGGGGGGACCCTAGAAACACTGAAGCTTTCTTT. The full variable domain, completed using reference TRBV28 and TRBJ1-1, is DVKVTQSSRYLVKRTGEKVFLECVQDMDHENMFWYRQDPGLGLRLIYFSYDVKMKEKGDIPEGYSVSREKKERFSLILESASTNQTSMYLCASGTGGDPRNTEAFFGQGTRLTVV.